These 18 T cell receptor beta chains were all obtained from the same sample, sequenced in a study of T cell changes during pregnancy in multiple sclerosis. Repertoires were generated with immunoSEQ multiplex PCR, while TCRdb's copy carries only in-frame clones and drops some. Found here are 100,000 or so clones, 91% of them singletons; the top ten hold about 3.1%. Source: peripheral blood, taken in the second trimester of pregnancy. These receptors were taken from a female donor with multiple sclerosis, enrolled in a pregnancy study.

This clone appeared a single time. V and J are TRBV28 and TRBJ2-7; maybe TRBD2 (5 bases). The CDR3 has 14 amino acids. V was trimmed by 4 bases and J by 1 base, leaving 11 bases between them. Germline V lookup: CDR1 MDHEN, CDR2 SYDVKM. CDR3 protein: CASSSPGISYEQYF. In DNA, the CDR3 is TGTGCCAGCAGTTCACCCGGGATTTCCTACGAGCAGTACTTC.

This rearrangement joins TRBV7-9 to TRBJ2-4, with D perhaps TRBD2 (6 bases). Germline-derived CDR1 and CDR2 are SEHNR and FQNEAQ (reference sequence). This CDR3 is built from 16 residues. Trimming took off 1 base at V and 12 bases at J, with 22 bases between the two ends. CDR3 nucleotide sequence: TGTGCCAGCAGCTTAGACTCGGGTACATTTTTGGGAGGTCAGTACTTC. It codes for CASSLDSGTFLGGQYF.

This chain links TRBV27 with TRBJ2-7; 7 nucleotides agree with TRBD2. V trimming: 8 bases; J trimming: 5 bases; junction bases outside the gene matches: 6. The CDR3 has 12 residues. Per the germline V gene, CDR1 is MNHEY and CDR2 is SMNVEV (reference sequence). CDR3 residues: CASRREPHEQYF. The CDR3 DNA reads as TGTGCCAGCCGGCGGGAGCCGCACGAGCAGTACTTC.

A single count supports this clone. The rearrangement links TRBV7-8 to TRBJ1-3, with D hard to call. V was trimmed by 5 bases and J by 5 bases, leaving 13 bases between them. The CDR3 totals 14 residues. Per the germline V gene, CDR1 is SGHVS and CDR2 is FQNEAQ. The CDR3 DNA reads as TGTGCCAGCAGCGGCTCCAGATTTAGAAACACCATATATTTT. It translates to CASSGSRFRNTIYF.

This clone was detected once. The CDR3 protein is CASSQVGGLGANEQFF. Written as DNA, the CDR3 is TGTGCCAGCAGCCAAGTTGGGGGATTGGGGGCCAATGAGCAGTTCTTC. The chain employs TRBV14 and TRBJ2-1; the D gene is possibly TRBD1 (6 bases). CDR3 length: 16 amino acids. Trimming removed 1 base at V and 6 bases at J, with 16 bases between. The germline V gene has CDR1 SGHDN and CDR2 FVKESK.

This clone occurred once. The CDR3 here is CASRRSQGPTYEQYF. As DNA, the CDR3 is TGTGCCAGCAGACGCTCACAGGGGCCGACCTACGAGCAGTACTTC. The gene calls are TRBV7-9 and TRBJ2-7, with TRBD1 matching 7 bases. The CDR3 runs to 15 residues. Unmatched junction bases numbered 10, after V lost 6 bases and J lost 2 bases. Per the germline V gene, CDR1 is SEHNR and CDR2 is FQNEAQ (reference sequence).

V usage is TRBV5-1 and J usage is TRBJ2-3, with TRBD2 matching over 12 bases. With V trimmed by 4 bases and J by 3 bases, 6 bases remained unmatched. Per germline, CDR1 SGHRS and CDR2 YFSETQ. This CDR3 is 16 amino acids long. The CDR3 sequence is CASSATSGRGTDTQYF. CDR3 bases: TGCGCCAGCAGCGCGACTAGCGGGAGAGGTACAGATACGCAGTATTTT. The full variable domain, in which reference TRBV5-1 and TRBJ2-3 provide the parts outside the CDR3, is KAGVTQTPRYLIKTRGQQVTLSCSPISGHRSVSWYQQTPGQGLQFLFEYFSETQRNKGNFPGRFSGRQFSNSRSEMNVSTLELGDSALYLCASSATSGRGTDTQYFGPGTRLTVL.

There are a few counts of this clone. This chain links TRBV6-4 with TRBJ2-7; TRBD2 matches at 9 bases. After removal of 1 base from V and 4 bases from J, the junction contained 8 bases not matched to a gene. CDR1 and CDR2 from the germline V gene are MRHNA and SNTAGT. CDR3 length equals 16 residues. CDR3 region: CASSDYHLAGFYEQYF. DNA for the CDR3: TGTGCCAGCAGTGACTACCATCTAGCGGGATTTTACGAGCAGTACTTC.

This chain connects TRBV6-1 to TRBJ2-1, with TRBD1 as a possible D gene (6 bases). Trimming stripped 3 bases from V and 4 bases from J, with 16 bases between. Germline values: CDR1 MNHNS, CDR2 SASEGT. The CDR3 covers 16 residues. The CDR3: CASSEANQGPYNEQFF. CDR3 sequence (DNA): TGTGCCAGCAGTGAGGCCAATCAGGGGCCTTACAATGAGCAGTTCTTC.

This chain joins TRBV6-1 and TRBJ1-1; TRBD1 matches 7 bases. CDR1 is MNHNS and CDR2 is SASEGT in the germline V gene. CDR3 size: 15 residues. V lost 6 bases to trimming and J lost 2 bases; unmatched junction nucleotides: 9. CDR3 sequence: CASRREGQLNTEAFF. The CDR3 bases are TGTGCCAGCAGAAGAGAGGGACAGCTAAACACTGAAGCTTTCTTT.

CDR3: CSVFSGSGNEQFF. CDR3 DNA: TGCAGCGTCTTTAGCGGGAGTGGAAATGAGCAGTTCTTC. V gene TRBV29-1 combines with J gene TRBJ2-1; 9 bases align to TRBD2. Germline assignment: CDR1 SQVTM and CDR2 ANQGSEA. Trimming cost V 6 bases and J 7 bases; bases outside gene matches: 7. CDR3 length: 13 amino acids.

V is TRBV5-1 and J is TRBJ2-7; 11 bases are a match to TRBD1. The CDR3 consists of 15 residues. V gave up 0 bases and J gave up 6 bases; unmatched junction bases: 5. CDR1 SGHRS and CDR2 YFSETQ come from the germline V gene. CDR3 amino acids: CASSLVTGTGGEQYF. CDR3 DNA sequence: TGCGCCAGCAGCTTGGTTACCGGGACAGGGGGCGAGCAGTACTTC.

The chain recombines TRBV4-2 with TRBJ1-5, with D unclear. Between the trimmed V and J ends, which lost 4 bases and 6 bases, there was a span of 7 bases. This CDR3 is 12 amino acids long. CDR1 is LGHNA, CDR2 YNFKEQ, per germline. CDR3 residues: CASSPIGQPQHF. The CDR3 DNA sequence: TGTGCCAGCAGCCCTATTGGTCAGCCCCAGCATTTT.

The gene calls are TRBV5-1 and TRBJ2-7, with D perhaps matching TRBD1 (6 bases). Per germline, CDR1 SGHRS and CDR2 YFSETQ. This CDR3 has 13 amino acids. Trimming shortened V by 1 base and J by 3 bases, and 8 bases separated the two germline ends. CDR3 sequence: CASSLRDNYEQYF. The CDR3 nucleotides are TGCGCCAGCAGCTTGAGGGACAACTACGAGCAGTACTTC. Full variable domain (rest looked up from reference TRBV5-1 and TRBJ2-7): KAGVTQTPRYLIKTRGQQVTLSCSPISGHRSVSWYQQTPGQGLQFLFEYFSETQRNKGNFPGRFSGRQFSNSRSEMNVSTLELGDSALYLCASSLRDNYEQYFGPGTRLTVT.

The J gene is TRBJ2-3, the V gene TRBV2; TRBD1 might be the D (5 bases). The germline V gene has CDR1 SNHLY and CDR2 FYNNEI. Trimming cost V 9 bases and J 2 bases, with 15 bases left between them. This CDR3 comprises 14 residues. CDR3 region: CARILLTDTDTQYF. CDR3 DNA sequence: TGTGCCAGGATCCTCCTGACAGACACAGATACGCAGTATTTT.

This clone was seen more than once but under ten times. CDR3 sequence: CSASFYGTEAFF. DNA for the CDR3: TGCAGCGCCTCATTCTACGGCACTGAAGCTTTCTTT. V and J are TRBV29-1 and TRBJ1-1; D ambiguous. In germline, CDR1 is SQVTM, CDR2 ANQGSEA. The CDR3 sequence is 12 residues long. V lost 7 bases to trimming and J lost 4 bases, with 13 bases between them.

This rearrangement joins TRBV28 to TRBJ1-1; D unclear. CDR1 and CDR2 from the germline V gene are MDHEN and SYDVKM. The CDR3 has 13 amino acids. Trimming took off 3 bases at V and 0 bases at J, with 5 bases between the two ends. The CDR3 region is CASSFRVNTEAFF. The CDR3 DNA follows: TGTGCCAGCAGTTTTCGGGTGAACACTGAAGCTTTCTTT.

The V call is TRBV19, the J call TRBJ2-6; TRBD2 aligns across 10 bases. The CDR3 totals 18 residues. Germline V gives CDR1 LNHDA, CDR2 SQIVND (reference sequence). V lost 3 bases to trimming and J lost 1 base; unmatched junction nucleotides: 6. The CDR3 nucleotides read TGTGCCAGTAGTATCGGCCGGACTAGCGGATCTGGGGCCAACGTCCTGACTTTC. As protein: CASSIGRTSGSGANVLTF.